This T cell receptor (beta chain) emerged from a study of T cell responses to AZD1222 COVID-19 vaccine. Here immunoSEQ multiplex PCR was the method, and the copy in TCRdb shows in-frame clones only, minus some. In the table there are some 86,000 clones, about nine tenths of which are singletons. The CDR3 spans 12 residues. Looked up from germline, CDR1 is MNHNY and CDR2 is SVGAGI (reference sequence). J lost 8 bases, V lost 5 bases, and 2 bases had no gene match. The starting material was peripheral blood, obtained 28 days after the second AZD1222 dose. The TCR was taken from an adult who received the AZD1222 COVID-19 vaccine. This chain links TRBV6-6 with TRBJ2-1, with 8 bases lining up with TRBD2. The CDR3 sequence is CASSGTRDEQFF. The DNA of the CDR3 is TGTGCCAGCAGTGGGACTAGGGATGAGCAGTTCTTC.